The TCR beta chain under discussion was sequenced for a study of TIL therapy for anti-PD-1-resistant metastatic lung cancer. Study-level background: Patients then received nivolumab; progressors got lymphodepletion, TIL and IL-2. By whole-exome sequencing, median non-synonymous tumor mutation burden was around 1.5 mutations per megabase. General observations from the study: The cohort had more treatment-naive, never-smoker and oncogene-addicted patients than typical.

CDR1 SGHRS and CDR2 YFSETQ come from the germline V gene. The ends were cut back, 3 bases at V and 1 base at J, with 7 bases in the middle. This CDR3 spans 14 amino acids. Concerning this clone itself: Its antigen is unidentified.

The immunoSEQ assay was v3. Here immunoSEQ multiplex PCR was the method, and the copy in TCRdb shows in-frame clones only, minus some. The repertoire holds some 57,000 clones, with 80% to 90% as singletons. The time point: pre-treatment sample, taken before nivolumab and TIL therapy. Enrollment ran from 2017 to January 2020. This clonotype was obtained from a person between 25 and 80 years old with non-small cell lung cancer. The chain has TRBV5-1 and TRBJ1-4; D is possibly TRBD1 (5 bases). The sequenced sample was blood, obtained at baseline. The CDR3 here is CASSSGGTNEKLFF. Here the CDR3 DNA reads TGCGCCAGCAGCTCGGGGGGAACTAATGAAAAACTGTTTTTT.